Sequencing of this T cell receptor (beta chain) was carried out in a study of cytomegalovirus exposure and HLA in healthy donors. The PCR had 60 Vbeta and 13 Jbeta primers. Only in-frame clones appear in the TCRdb table, and some are missing; sequencing was by immunoSEQ multiplex PCR. This table lists under 200,000 clones. CDR1 is SGHVS, CDR2 FQNEAQ, per germline. CDR3 size: 14 residues. V gave up 1 base and J gave up 6 bases, with 10 bases separating them. The receptor was isolated from a man between 25 and 39 years old in good health and CMV-seronegative. The chain carries TRBV7-8 and TRBJ2-1, with a tentative D call TRBD2 (5 bases). The specimen was PBMCs. The CDR3 sequence is CASSLVGSGNEQFF. For the CDR3, the DNA is TGTGCCAGCAGCTTAGTAGGAAGCGGCAATGAGCAGTTCTTC.